The clone carrying this TCR beta chain was recorded many times. The antigen is unknown. All unsorted peripheral T cells were captured because whole blood was used without fractionation. This entry is derived from a study of HIV-infected patients and healthy controls. cDNA was made from roughly 470 ng RNA using alpha and beta constant primers. Using multiplexing indices, alpha and beta chain libraries were generated apart by chain-specific third strand synthesis. Each cDNA molecule was barcoded, and a single primer pair amplified each chain. After a brief PCR adding P5, P7 and a second index, 23 amplification cycles followed. TCRdb itself ran the 5' RACE reads through MiXCR, one entry per CDR3 protein. The sample carries nearly 25,000 distinct CDR3 sequences, under 9% recorded once. Per germline, CDR1 MGHDK and CDR2 SYGVNS. With 5 bases removed from V and 0 bases from J, the gap between germline ends came to 2 bases. The CDR3 has 12 residues.

Notes on the study in general: Significant mean usage differences between HIV-infected patients and controls involved eight alpha and eight beta V genes. CMV-associated CDR3s mostly grew nonsignificantly during therapy, while HIV-associated CDR3s declined significantly.

V gene TRBV25-1 combines with J gene TRBJ1-5, with D uncertain. Sequences were obtained from blood. This clonotype originated in an adult in good health. CDR3 residues: CASSTSNQPQHF. CDR3 sequence (DNA): TGTGCCAGCAGTACTAGCAATCAGCCCCAGCATTTT.